The subject of this entry is one T cell receptor (beta chain). Its target is unknown. Other DNA variants within this sample encode the same CDR3. As defined, naive CD8 cells were CD45RO-negative and positively selected for CCR7, with terminally differentiated effector memory CD45RA+ cells excluded. Those who donated, Caucasian adults without exception, all lived in Nashville, Tennessee. Clones were read by immunoSEQ multiplex PCR, and TCRdb kept only the in-frame ones, dropping some. This repertoire shows about 2.1 million clones, roughly 93% found once; its top ten account for around 1.7%. This specimen belongs to a study of shared clonotypes between healthy human individuals. This CDR3 comprises 13 residues. V was shortened by 3 bases and J by 0 bases, with 3 bases between the two germline ends. Germline CDR1 reads MDHEN; CDR2 reads SYDVKM. Overall study findings and caveats: In four donors, about 5% of naive CD4 clonotypes appeared in common.

The TCR was taken from a man between 18 and 35 years old in good health. Some clones in this sample may be carry-over from other donors' samples. The source material was naive CD8+ T cells from PBMCs. V usage is TRBV28 and J usage is TRBJ1-3; D unresolved. The CDR3, as DNA: TGTGCCAGCAGTTTGACCTCTGGAAACACCATATATTTT. Protein sequence: CASSLTSGNTIYF.